Each of the 18 T cell receptor beta chains below was sequenced from the same sample in a study of blood T cells in healthy people across ages. A sample-barcoded 5' primer and a J-beta primer mix were used in a second PCR of roughly 6 to 12 cycles. Using its own MiXCR run on the 5' RACE reads, TCRdb lists one record per CDR3 protein. The table includes about 900,000 distinct CDR3 sequences, around 62% detected once. Material for sequencing was blood. The source is a man younger than 45 in good health.

This clonotype was observed a handful of times. The J gene is TRBJ1-4, the V gene TRBV7-9; no definite D call. V gave up 7 bases and J gave up 5 bases, with 23 bases separating them. The CDR3 length is 17 residues. Per germline, CDR1 SEHNR and CDR2 FQNEAQ (reference sequence). The CDR3 DNA sequence: TGTGCCAGCACCATAGCTTATGAACAACACGGAAATGAAAAACTGTTTTTT. Encoded protein: CASTIAYEQHGNEKLFF.

The chain combines TRBV20-1 with TRBJ1-4, with 7 bases aligning to TRBD1. This CDR3 is 13 amino acids long. CDR1 is DFQATT, CDR2 SNEGSKA, per germline (reference sequence). With V trimmed by 5 bases and J by 8 bases, 8 bases remained unmatched. Here the CDR3 DNA reads TGCAGTGCTGCGACAGGGCGGGGGGAAAAACTGTTTTTT. It translates to CSAATGRGEKLFF.

The sample holds one count of this clonotype. V gene TRBV6-2 or TRBV6-3 combines with J gene TRBJ2-1; TRBD2 agrees at 9 bases. Trimming at V came to 4 bases and at J to 9 bases, leaving 10 bases not matched to a gene. Germline CDR1 and CDR2: MNHEY and SVGEGT. The CDR3 has 15 residues. The CDR3 sequence is CASSSWRGGHGEQFF. The CDR3 nucleotides are TGTGCCAGCAGTTCCTGGCGGGGGGGCCACGGTGAGCAGTTCTTC.

This clonotype showed up just once. The chain has TRBV9 and TRBJ2-3; D call uncertain. V gave up 0 bases and J gave up 1 base, with 12 bases separating them. The germline gives CDR1 SGDLS, CDR2 YYNGEE. CDR3 length equals 16 residues. DNA for the CDR3: TGTGCCAGCAGCGTAGGTGTAGGGATGGGCACAGATACGCAGTATTTT. This codes for CASSVGVGMGTDTQYF.

This clonotype was detected only a few times. J is TRBJ2-7 and V is TRBV27; weak D call: TRBD2 (5 bases). The V gene lost 5 bases and the J gene lost 0 bases, with 11 bases spanning the gap. Germline CDR1 and CDR2: MNHEY and SMNVEV (reference sequence). The CDR3 has 14 residues. The CDR3 spells CASSILGDSYEQYF. CDR3 DNA sequence: TGTGCCAGCAGTATCCTCGGGGACTCCTACGAGCAGTACTTC.

CDR3 in amino acids: CASSLETASKTQYF. CDR3 sequence (DNA): TGCGCCAGCAGCTTGGAGACAGCCTCGAAGACCCAGTACTTC. The chain has TRBV5-1 and TRBJ2-5; a possible D gene is TRBD1 (5 bases). Trimming took off 0 bases at V and 6 bases at J, with 12 bases between the two ends. The CDR3 loop spans 14 amino acids. Germline V lookup: CDR1 SGHRS, CDR2 YFSETQ.

This clonotype was counted between two and nine times. The rearrangement uses TRBV4-3 and TRBJ2-7; D unresolved. In germline, CDR1 is LGHNA, CDR2 YSLEER. The CDR3 is made up of 13 amino acids. V shed 3 bases and J shed 3 bases, with 9 bases lying between them. The CDR3 DNA reads as TGCGCCAGCAGCCAGGCCCGAGGCTACGAGCAGTACTTC. Its translation is CASSQARGYEQYF.

This clonotype was observed a few times. The chain joins TRBV9 to TRBJ2-4; possibly TRBD1 for D (5 bases). The J call may not be correct, given that the DNA end is closer to TRBJ2-7. The CDR3 consists of 12 residues. Germline V gene lookup returns CDR1 SGDLS and CDR2 YYNGEE. The CDR3 DNA reads as TGTGCCAGCAGCGCAGGTGGGGCCGAGCAGTACTTC. Translation gives CASSAGGAEQYF.

The chain is built from TRBV6-5 and TRBJ2-3, with D tentatively TRBD1 or TRBD2 (5 bases each). The CDR3 loop spans 14 amino acids. In germline, CDR1 is MNHEY, CDR2 SVGAGI. V was clipped by 7 bases and J by 3 bases, with 14 bases between them. In DNA, the CDR3 is TGTGCCAGCACCCTCGGGTGGGGGACAGATACGCAGTATTTT. Translated, it gives CASTLGWGTDTQYF.

This clonotype turned up a few times. The chain combines TRBV6-2 or TRBV6-3 with TRBJ2-7; tentative D call: TRBD1 (6 bases). The V and J ends lost 5 bases and 4 bases respectively, with 18 bases between them. Looked up from germline, CDR1 is MNHEY and CDR2 is SVGEGT. This CDR3 spans 15 amino acids. CDR3 nucleotides: TGTGCCAGCAGTGACCCCGGGACACAGGGATACGAGCAGTACTTC. Amino acid sequence: CASSDPGTQGYEQYF.

The chain has TRBV6-5 and TRBJ2-7; possibly TRBD1 for D (6 bases). Germline assignment: CDR1 MNHEY and CDR2 SVGAGI. The CDR3 has 14 residues. V was cut by 5 bases and J by 2 bases, with 13 bases left in between. The CDR3 bases are TGTGCCAGCAGTATTGACAGGTTCCCCTACGAGCAGTACTTC. Amino acid sequence: CASSIDRFPYEQYF.

A few counts support this clonotype. The rearrangement links TRBV7-3 to TRBJ1-2, with D possibly being TRBD1 (5 bases). CDR1 is SGHTA, CDR2 FQGTGA, per germline. The CDR3 has 12 residues. Deletions cut 5 bases from V and 7 bases from J, with 11 bases between. CDR3 sequence (DNA): TGTGCCAGCAGCCCTGGGGGAGGTGGCTACACCTTC. This encodes CASSPGGGGYTF.

CDR3 DNA sequence: TGTGCCAGCGGAGGGGACACACAAGTATACAATGAGCAGTTCTTC. This gives the protein CASGGDTQVYNEQFF. The gene calls are TRBV28 and TRBJ2-1; D tentatively fits TRBD1 or TRBD2 (6 bases each). Trimming removed 8 bases from V and 4 bases from J, with 18 bases in between. Germline V gene sequence: CDR1 MDHEN, CDR2 SYDVKM. This CDR3 contains 15 residues.

This clonotype was counted only a few times. For the CDR3, the DNA is TGTGCCAGCAGCGCGACCTACGAGCAGTACTTC. Protein: CASSATYEQYF. The gene calls are TRBV6-2 or TRBV6-3 and TRBJ2-7; D remains unclear. The CDR3 length is 11 residues. Trimming stripped 6 bases from V and 2 bases from J, with 5 bases between. Germline values: CDR1 MNHEY, CDR2 SVGEGT.

This clonotype was seen a single time. The chain combines TRBV28 with TRBJ2-5, with D possibly being TRBD2 (6 bases). Near its end, the DNA agrees better with TRBJ2-7, so the J call may be wrong. This CDR3 comprises 15 residues. CDR1 and CDR2 (germline): MDHEN, SYDVKM. The CDR3 is CASSLGGTRAYEQYF. The CDR3 coding sequence is TGTGCCAGCAGTTTAGGGGGGACGAGGGCCTACGAGCAGTACTTC.

This clonotype was observed a handful of times. The chain joins TRBV6-1 to TRBJ2-7, with TRBD1 as a possible D gene (6 bases). CDR1 and CDR2 (germline): MNHNS, SASEGT. This CDR3 contains 13 residues. Trimming removed 5 bases from V and 2 bases from J, with 10 bases in between. Here the CDR3 reads CASSQQGPYEQYF. The CDR3 DNA follows: TGTGCCAGCAGTCAACAGGGTCCCTACGAGCAGTACTTC.

The chain links TRBV3-1 to TRBJ2-5; 9 nucleotides match TRBD1. The J call may be mistaken, given a closer DNA end match to TRBJ2-7. The CDR3 length is 20 residues. Germline assignment: CDR1 LGHDT and CDR2 YNNKEL (reference sequence). The CDR3 loop is CASSSRGQGKVSSRPYEQYF. The CDR3 DNA reads as TGTGCCAGCAGCTCCCGTGGACAGGGGAAGGTCAGCAGTCGACCCTACGAGCAGTACTTC.

This clonotype appeared a few times. The chain couples TRBV27 to TRBJ2-7, with D perhaps matching TRBD1 (5 bases). The CDR3 contains 14 residues. V lost 0 bases and J lost 3, with 9 bases in between. Per germline, CDR1 MNHEY and CDR2 SMNVEV (reference sequence). This CDR3 is CASSLSPGNYEQYF. Written as DNA, the CDR3 is TGTGCCAGCAGTTTATCCCCAGGGAACTACGAGCAGTACTTC.